This passage covers 21 T cell receptor beta chains from one sample sequenced in a study of blood T cell repertoires in COVID-19 (dated by TCRdb to 2020 to 2021). The library was made by the immunoSEQ multiplex PCR assay. The clones in this table, taken by TCRdb from immuneACCESS, are in-frame only. Not every clone is retained; where verified, under half of the shortfall comes from an unresolved V gene, and the cause of the rest is unknown. This sample holds about 320,000 clones; over 70% were observed only once. The ten largest clones take up approximately 1.3% of the sample. The sequenced sample consisted of peripheral blood. Receptor source: a woman aged 45-59 years with acute or convalescent COVID-19.

CDR3 loop: CASSESAGKAYTEAFF. The CDR3 nucleotides are TGCGCCAGCAGTGAGTCCGCAGGGAAGGCGTACACTGAAGCTTTCTTT. The chain recombines TRBV10-1 with TRBJ1-1; the D gene is possibly TRBD1 (5 bases). V was shortened by 0 bases and J by 3 bases, with 14 bases between the two germline ends. The germline V gene has CDR1 WNHNN and CDR2 SYGVQD (reference sequence). This CDR3 has 16 residues.

J is TRBJ2-3 and V is TRBV3-1 (or the pseudogene TRBV3-2), with 9 bases lining up with TRBD2. CDR3 length: 14 amino acids. Looked up from germline, CDR1 is LGHDT and CDR2 is YNNKEL (reference sequence). V lost 5 bases and J lost 3; bases outside the gene matches: 3. In nucleotides, the CDR3 is TGTGCCAGCAGCTATAGCGGGAGAACAGATACGCAGTATTTT. Residues: CASSYSGRTDTQYF.

The rearrangement joins TRBV18 to TRBJ2-2; TRBD1 is a possible D gene (6 bases). Germline lookup yields CDR1 KGHSH and CDR2 LQKENI. CDR3 length equals 19 residues. V gave up 0 bases and J gave up 5 bases, with 22 bases separating them. CDR3 protein: CASSPPGARGVEGTGELFF. Here the CDR3 DNA reads TGTGCCAGCTCACCACCAGGAGCCAGGGGCGTCGAGGGGACCGGGGAGCTGTTTTTT.

This sequence joins TRBV4-3 and TRBJ2-6, with TRBD1 matching 8 bases. The CDR3 is 15 amino acids. The germline V gene encodes CDR1 LGHNA and CDR2 YSLEER. The V and J ends lost 5 bases and 3 bases, in that order; junction bases with no gene match: 3. Written as DNA, the CDR3 is TGCGCCAGCAGCTCCAGGGGGCGTGGGGCCAACGTCCTGACTTTC. Its protein product is CASSSRGRGANVLTF.

The chain is built from TRBV3-1 (or the pseudogene TRBV3-2) and TRBJ1-2; D is unclear. The germline CDR1 and CDR2 sequences are LGHDT and YNNKEL (reference sequence). This CDR3 spans 13 amino acids. V was pared by 0 bases and J by 8 bases, with 10 bases between. The CDR3 DNA reads as TGTGCCAGCAGCCAAGAAGTAACAAGAGGCTACACCTTC. Its translation: CASSQEVTRGYTF.

The chain combines TRBV7-8 with TRBJ1-2; a possible D gene is TRBD1 (5 bases). CDR3 length: 14 residues. Germline values: CDR1 SGHVS, CDR2 FQNEAQ. The V gene lost 4 bases and the J gene lost 4 bases, with 13 bases spanning the gap. CDR3 loop: CASSSTPDSYGYTF. The CDR3 nucleotides read TGTGCCAGCAGCTCAACCCCAGACAGCTATGGCTACACCTTC.

The V gene is TRBV4-3, the J gene TRBJ2-7; D is uncertain. CDR1 is LGHNA, CDR2 YSLEER, per germline. This CDR3 is built from 15 residues. Between the trimmed V and J ends, which lost 3 bases and 0 bases, there was a span of 12 bases. CDR3 in DNA: TGCGCCAGCAGCCACTACCACCAAAGCTCCTACGAGCAGTACTTC. Translating gives CASSHYHQSSYEQYF.

CDR3 amino acids: CASTLLQGAGNEQFF. The CDR3 coding sequence is TGTGCCAGCACCTTACTACAGGGGGCTGGAAATGAGCAGTTCTTC. V gene TRBV5-8 combines with J gene TRBJ2-1; 9 bases agree with TRBD1. The CDR3 has 15 residues. V trimming: 6 bases; J trimming: 7 bases; junction bases outside the gene matches: 11. CDR1 SGHTS and CDR2 YDEGEE come from the germline V gene.

The CDR3 DNA sequence: TGTGCCAGCAGCCAGGGGGAGAGTGTCGGCATTCAGTACTTC. Translation: CASSQGESVGIQYF. The chain couples TRBV9 to TRBJ2-4; 7 nucleotides match TRBD1. V lost 4 bases to trimming and J lost 9 bases; unmatched junction nucleotides: 10. Per the germline V gene, CDR1 is SGDLS and CDR2 is YYNGEE. This CDR3 spans 14 amino acids.

The genes are TRBV9 and TRBJ1-1; D is unresolved. The V end lost 0 bases, the J end lost 5 bases, and 14 bases lay between the germline ends. The germline gives CDR1 SGDLS, CDR2 YYNGEE. This CDR3 has 15 amino acids. CDR3 loop: CASSVAAGIGTEAFF. CDR3 nucleotide sequence: TGTGCCAGCAGCGTAGCGGCGGGCATTGGGACTGAAGCTTTCTTT. Full variable domain (remainder filled in from reference TRBV9 and TRBJ1-1): DSGVTQTPKHLITATGQRVTLRCSPRSGDLSVYWYQQSLDQGLQFLIQYYNGEERAKGNILERFSAQQFPDLHSELNLSSLELGDSALYFCASSVAAGIGTEAFFGQGTRLTVV.

J is TRBJ2-3 and V is TRBV9; possible D gene TRBD2, 7 bases. This CDR3 is 16 amino acids long. With 9 bases removed from V and 4 bases from J, the gap between germline ends came to 24 bases. Germline V gene sequence: CDR1 SGDLS, CDR2 YYNGEE. The chain's CDR3 is CATTPYVDGGPDTQYF. In DNA, the CDR3 is TGTGCCACCACTCCTTACGTGGACGGGGGGCCAGATACGCAGTATTTT.

V usage is TRBV5-4 and J usage is TRBJ2-2; maybe TRBD1 (5 bases). V was trimmed by 5 bases and J by 0 bases, leaving 14 bases between them. The CDR3 is 16 amino acids. Germline CDR1 reads SGHNT; CDR2 reads YYREEE (reference sequence). The CDR3 nucleotides read TGTGCCAGCAGTCCTAGACAGTTCGCGAACACCGGGGAGCTGTTTTTT. Translation: CASSPRQFANTGELFF.

V usage is TRBV10-3 and J usage is TRBJ2-5; perhaps TRBD1 as D (5 bases). The CDR3 covers 13 residues. Germline values: CDR1 ENHRY, CDR2 SYGVKD. V was trimmed by 10 bases and J by 1 base, leaving 13 bases between them. This CDR3 is CATRLDSQETQYF. The CDR3 bases are TGTGCCACTCGCCTCGACAGCCAAGAGACCCAGTACTTC.

The chain carries TRBV7-9 and TRBJ1-4; 9 bases are a match to TRBD1. Germline assignment: CDR1 SEHNR and CDR2 FQNEAQ (reference sequence). Trimming at V came to 4 bases and at J to 6 bases, leaving 3 bases not matched to a gene. CDR3 length equals 14 residues. CDR3 bases: TGTGCCAGCAGCTCCACAGGGGGCGATGAAAAACTGTTTTTT. Amino acid sequence: CASSSTGGDEKLFF.

The CDR3 spells CASSLAPGGNTEAFF. The CDR3 bases are TGCGCCAGCAGCTTGGCCCCGGGGGGGAACACTGAAGCTTTCTTT. The J gene is TRBJ1-1, the V gene TRBV5-1, with a weak D call TRBD1 (5 bases). V lost 0 bases and J lost 1, with 10 bases in between. The CDR3 consists of 15 residues. Per germline, CDR1 SGHRS and CDR2 YFSETQ. Variable domain in full (rest from reference TRBV5-1 and TRBJ1-1): KAGVTQTPRYLIKTRGQQVTLSCSPISGHRSVSWYQQTPGQGLQFLFEYFSETQRNKGNFPGRFSGRQFSNSRSEMNVSTLELGDSALYLCASSLAPGGNTEAFFGQGTRLTVV.

The CDR3 here is CASSPRTQGPGNTIYF. For the CDR3, the DNA is TGTGCCAGCTCACCTAGAACACAGGGACCTGGAAACACCATATATTTT. J is TRBJ1-3 and V is TRBV18; perhaps TRBD1 as D (6 bases). V was clipped by 3 bases and J by 2 bases, with 14 bases between them. Looked up from germline, CDR1 is KGHSH and CDR2 is LQKENI. The CDR3 is 16 amino acids. Full variable domain (remainder filled in from reference TRBV18 and TRBJ1-3): NAGVMQNPRHLVRRRGQEARLRCSPMKGHSHVYWYRQLPEEGLKFMVYLQKENIIDESGMPKERFSAEFPKEGPSILRIQQVVRGDSAAYFCASSPRTQGPGNTIYFGEGSWLTVV.

The gene calls are TRBV12-3 or TRBV12-4 and TRBJ2-2; 7 bases line up with TRBD1. The V gene end was trimmed by 5 bases and the J gene end by 5 bases; junction bases not matched to a gene: 2. The CDR3 is 13 amino acids. CDR3 sequence (DNA): TGTGCCAGCAGTCCGACAGGGACCGGGGAGCTGTTTTTT. Translation gives CASSPTGTGELFF.

In this sample, this clone turned up once. The chain combines TRBV11-1 with TRBJ1-1, with 9 bases that match TRBD1. J was trimmed by 7 bases and V by 7 bases; bases with no gene match: 13. The CDR3 is 15 residues long. Per germline, CDR1 SGHAT and CDR2 FQDESV (reference sequence). The CDR3 reads CASTSGTGPAIEAFF. CDR3 coding DNA: TGTGCCAGCACCTCGGGGACAGGGCCAGCCATTGAAGCTTTCTTT. The variable domain in full, completed from reference TRBV11-1 and TRBJ1-1, reads EAEVAQSPRYKITEKSQAVAFWCDPISGHATLYWYRQILGQGPELLVQFQDESVVDDSQLPKDRFSAERLKGVDSTLKIQPAELGDSAMYLCASTSGTGPAIEAFFGQGTRLTVV.

The V call is TRBV24-1, the J call TRBJ2-3, with 8 nucleotides matching TRBD2. With 5 bases clipped from V and 4 bases from J, the junction kept 7 bases outside the gene matches. The CDR3 is 15 amino acids. Germline V lookup: CDR1 KGHDR, CDR2 SFDVKD. The CDR3 here is CATSGQAGESDTQYF. The CDR3 nucleotides are TGTGCCACCAGTGGCCAAGCGGGAGAATCAGATACGCAGTATTTT.

The CDR3 coding sequence is TGTGCCAGTGGGCAGGGTTACGAGCAGTACTTC. It is translated as CASGQGYEQYF. The rearrangement links TRBV19 to TRBJ2-7, with D possibly TRBD1 on 5 matching bases. This CDR3 region has 11 residues. V lost 8 bases and J lost 4, with 9 bases in between. Germline CDR1 and CDR2: LNHDA and SQIVND (reference sequence).

This chain connects TRBV11-2 to TRBJ2-1; a weak D match, TRBD2 (5 bases). V was pared by 4 bases and J by 0 bases, with 7 bases between. The CDR3 covers 14 residues. CDR1 SGHAT and CDR2 FQNNGV come from the germline V gene. The CDR3 protein is CASSSGSSYNEQFF. The CDR3 DNA sequence: TGTGCCAGCAGCTCTGGGAGCTCCTACAATGAGCAGTTCTTC. The complete variable domain, with remaining parts taken from reference TRBV11-2 and TRBJ2-1, reads EAGVAQSPRYKIIEKRQSVAFWCNPISGHATLYWYQQILGQGPKLLIQFQNNGVVDDSQLPKDRFSAERLKGVDSTLKIQPAKLEDSAVYLCASSSGSSYNEQFFGPGTRLTVL.